Each of the 2 T cell receptor beta chains below was sequenced from the same sample in a study of response to subunit inactivated influenza vaccine. TCRdb used MiXCR to reprocess the RT-PCR reads, holding one entry per CDR3 protein. The sample lists 860,000 or so distinct CDR3 sequences; 20% to 25% were seen once. This sample comprised PBMCs from blood, obtained 5 days after vaccination. All receptors derive from a man aged 50 to 59 who received an inactivated influenza vaccine.

This clonotype came up a few times. The J gene is TRBJ2-3, the V gene TRBV20-1; D not certain. The CDR3 runs 14 residues. Trimming left V 0 bases short and J 2 bases short, with 9 bases between. CDR1 is DFQATT, CDR2 SNEGSKA, per germline (reference sequence). For the CDR3, the DNA is TGCAGTGCTAGAGAGCGGAGTAACACAGATACGCAGTATTTT. Translating gives CSARERSNTDTQYF.

This chain joins TRBV12-3 or TRBV12-4 and TRBJ2-3; 7 bases fit TRBD2. CDR3 length: 15 amino acids. J gave up 2 bases and V 6 bases, and 8 bases lay outside the gene matches. CDR3 in amino acids: CASRGGGTITDTQYF. The CDR3 DNA reads as TGTGCCAGCAGGGGGGGGGGGACCATCACAGATACGCAGTATTTT.